These 31 T cell receptor beta chains share one sample of origin, sequenced in a study of shared clonotypes between healthy human individuals. Measured with immunoSEQ multiplex PCR; TCRdb has only the in-frame clones, and not every one. This sample has about 520,000 clones; around 80% occur once, and the top ten carry about 12%. The specimen sequenced was PBMCs. These receptors were taken from a woman aged 40 to 55 in good health. Some clones in this sample may be carry-over from other donors' samples.

The rearrangement uses TRBV18 and TRBJ1-2; 8 nucleotides agree with TRBD1. The germline gives CDR1 KGHSH, CDR2 LQKENI. V gave up 6 bases and J gave up 1 base; unmatched junction bases: 4. The CDR3 sequence is 14 residues long. The CDR3 loop reads CASSDREGNYGYTF. The CDR3 DNA follows: TGTGCCAGCTCGGACAGGGAGGGTAACTATGGCTACACCTTC.

The gene calls are TRBV28 and TRBJ2-7, with 9 bases lining up with TRBD2. Germline-derived CDR1 and CDR2 are MDHEN and SYDVKM. The CDR3 sequence is 16 residues long. V trimming: 5 bases; J trimming: 3 bases; junction bases outside the gene matches: 11. CDR3 region: CASSPPGSGRIYEQYF. The CDR3 coding sequence is TGTGCCAGCAGTCCCCCAGGTAGCGGGAGAATCTACGAGCAGTACTTC. The full variable domain, its missing parts supplied by reference TRBV28 and TRBJ2-7, is DVKVTQSSRYLVKRTGEKVFLECVQDMDHENMFWYRQDPGLGLRLIYFSYDVKMKEKGDIPEGYSVSREKKERFSLILESASTNQTSMYLCASSPPGSGRIYEQYFGPGTRLTVT.

The chain links TRBV15 to TRBJ2-3; a possible D gene is TRBD2 (6 bases). The CDR3 sequence is 17 residues long. The V and J ends lost 0 bases and 1 base respectively, with 14 bases between them. Germline V gene data show CDR1 as LNHNV and CDR2 as YYDKDF (reference sequence). CDR3 loop: CATSREEGPQRTDTQYF. Here the CDR3 DNA reads TGTGCCACCAGCAGAGAGGAGGGTCCTCAACGCACAGATACGCAGTATTTT.

This chain joins TRBV28 and TRBJ1-2; TRBD1 matches 8 bases. J was trimmed by 1 base and V by 6 bases; bases with no gene match: 4. Germline CDR1 is MDHEN and CDR2 is SYDVKM. The CDR3 has 14 residues. The CDR3 sequence is CASRRTGSNYGYTF. The DNA of the CDR3 is TGTGCCAGCAGGAGGACAGGGAGTAACTATGGCTACACCTTC.

This sequence joins TRBV5-6 and TRBJ1-2, with TRBD1 identical over 8 bases. This CDR3 is built from 13 residues. J lost 8 bases, V lost 4 bases, and 7 bases had no gene match. Per germline, CDR1 SGHDT and CDR2 YYEEEE. The chain's CDR3 is CASSLDRAKGYTF. The CDR3 DNA sequence: TGTGCCAGCAGCCTGGACAGGGCAAAGGGCTACACCTTC.

The rearrangement joins TRBV19 to TRBJ1-1; D may be TRBD1 (5 bases). Germline CDR1 LNHDA, CDR2 SQIVND (reference sequence). The CDR3 runs to 14 residues. Trimming cost V 2 bases and J 0 bases, with 7 bases left between them. The CDR3 nucleotides read TGTGCCAGTAGTATACGACAGATGAACACTGAAGCTTTCTTT. Protein sequence: CASSIRQMNTEAFF.

Worth noting for this clone: The sample has other DNA sequences that encode this CDR3 too. This chain connects TRBV7-3 to TRBJ2-2; D gene unclear. The V end lost 1 base, the J end lost 3 bases, and 9 bases lay between the germline ends. Germline V gene lookup returns CDR1 SGHTA and CDR2 FQGTGA. The CDR3 has 15 amino acids. The CDR3 bases are TGTGCCAGCAGCTTAAACCGACTCGACACCGGGGAGCTGTTTTTT. Translating gives CASSLNRLDTGELFF. Based on the CDR3 plus reference TRBV7-3 and TRBJ2-2, the full variable domain is GAGVSQTPSNKVTEKGKYVELRCDPISGHTALYWYRQSLGQGPEFLIYFQGTGAADDSGLPNDRFFAVRPEGSVSTLKIQRTERGDSAVYLCASSLNRLDTGELFFGEGSRLTVL.

The rearrangement uses TRBV7-2 and TRBJ2-1; no definite D call. Germline CDR1 is SGHTA and CDR2 is FQGNSA. Trimming stripped 4 bases from V and 9 bases from J, with 10 bases between. There are 12 residues in the CDR3. This chain's CDR3 is CASSSLGIEQFF. In DNA form, the CDR3 reads TGTGCCAGCAGCTCCCTCGGTATTGAGCAGTTCTTC.

J is TRBJ2-7 and V is TRBV28; TRBD2 matches 7 bases. J lost 5 bases, V lost 6 bases, and 4 bases had no gene match. The CDR3 runs 12 residues. Germline assignment: CDR1 MDHEN and CDR2 SYDVKM. CDR3 sequence reads: CASRGDYHEQYF. CDR3 sequence (DNA): TGTGCCAGCAGAGGGGACTACCACGAGCAGTACTTC. Complete variable domain (other parts from reference TRBV28 and TRBJ2-7): DVKVTQSSRYLVKRTGEKVFLECVQDMDHENMFWYRQDPGLGLRLIYFSYDVKMKEKGDIPEGYSVSREKKERFSLILESASTNQTSMYLCASRGDYHEQYFGPGTRLTVT.

This chain joins TRBV2 and TRBJ2-1, with 9 bases identical to TRBD1. Germline V gene data show CDR1 as SNHLY and CDR2 as FYNNEI. V was clipped by 8 bases and J by 8 bases; unmatched bases: 10. This CDR3 has 14 amino acids. The DNA of the CDR3 is TGTGCCAGCGTGAGGACAGGGGCTCTCGATGAGCAGTTCTTC. Translating it yields CASVRTGALDEQFF.

The CDR3 loop reads CASSQGYVFSEQFF. CDR3 DNA sequence: TGCGCCAGCAGCCAAGGGTATGTTTTTTCTGAGCAGTTCTTC. J is TRBJ2-1 and V is TRBV4-3; D uncertain. CDR3 length: 14 residues. Germline CDR1 reads LGHNA; CDR2 reads YSLEER. V gave up 1 base and J gave up 9 bases, with 13 bases separating them.

This rearrangement joins TRBV28 to TRBJ2-7; D is ambiguous. Germline values: CDR1 MDHEN, CDR2 SYDVKM. Trimming pared 9 bases from V and 2 bases from J, leaving 14 bases between. This CDR3 comprises 13 residues. CDR3 nucleotide sequence: TGTGCCAGGACAATCGGACGGACCTACGAGCAGTACTTC. Amino acid sequence: CARTIGRTYEQYF.

This chain links TRBV29-1 with TRBJ2-7; D possibly corresponds to TRBD2 (5 bases). CDR1 and CDR2 from the germline V gene are SQVTM and ANQGSEA. The V gene lost 2 bases and the J gene lost 2 bases, with 16 bases spanning the gap. The CDR3 loop spans 15 amino acids. In DNA, the CDR3 is TGCAGCGTTGAACTTGGGGTTGGCGGGCCCTACGAGCAGTACTTC. Residues: CSVELGVGGPYEQYF.

The chain has TRBV9 and TRBJ1-3; D is unclear. The CDR3 sequence is 14 residues long. CDR1 SGDLS and CDR2 YYNGEE come from the germline V gene. V was cut by 3 bases and J by 4 bases, with 11 bases left in between. CDR3 residues: CASSDGSWGNTIYF. The CDR3 DNA sequence: TGTGCCAGCAGCGACGGATCCTGGGGAAACACCATATATTTT.

The chain employs TRBV28 and TRBJ2-7, with D tentatively TRBD2 (6 bases). Germline assignment: CDR1 MDHEN and CDR2 SYDVKM. Trimming removed 3 bases at V and 6 bases at J, with 12 bases between. The CDR3 extends over 13 amino acids. The CDR3 protein is CASSFSPGVEQYF. As DNA, the CDR3 is TGTGCCAGCAGTTTTTCCCCGGGGGTCGAGCAGTACTTC.

Written as DNA, the CDR3 is TGTGCCAGCAGCTTGGGTAGACAGGGGGCTTTTGGCTACACCTTC. Translated, it gives CASSLGRQGAFGYTF. The V and J genes are TRBV5-6 and TRBJ1-2; 10 positions agree with TRBD1. The CDR3 runs to 15 residues. Germline values: CDR1 SGHDT, CDR2 YYEEEE. After removal of 0 bases from V and 7 bases from J, the junction contained 6 bases not matched to a gene.

V and J are TRBV9 and TRBJ1-4; D perhaps matches TRBD1 (5 bases). The germline V gene has CDR1 SGDLS and CDR2 YYNGEE. The V end was cut by 4 bases, the J end by 3 bases, with 13 bases between. This CDR3 is 15 amino acids long. CDR3 in amino acids: CASSLRGLPNEKLFF. DNA for the CDR3: TGTGCCAGCAGCCTACGGGGACTCCCTAATGAAAAACTGTTTTTT.

The CDR3: CASSEVRGGIGTQYF. As DNA, the CDR3 is TGTGCCAGCAGTGAAGTACGGGGAGGCATTGGGACCCAGTACTTC. The rearrangement joins TRBV6-1 to TRBJ2-5, with D perhaps TRBD2 (6 bases). The CDR3 runs 15 residues. V lost 1 base and J 7 bases, leaving 16 bases between the germline ends. Germline CDR1 is MNHNS and CDR2 is SASEGT.

Regarding this clone: A read error is possible here, since a much larger clone lies one base away. Other DNA sequences of this sample code for an identical CDR3. V and J are TRBV5-1 and TRBJ2-5; D is unclear. Germline V gives CDR1 SGHRS, CDR2 YFSETQ. This CDR3 has 12 amino acids. The V and J ends lost 0 bases and 2 bases respectively, with 2 bases between them. For the CDR3, the DNA is TGCGCCAGCAGCTTGGCGCAAGAGACCCAGTACTTC. This sequence encodes CASSLAQETQYF.

This sequence joins TRBV30 and TRBJ2-1; the match to TRBD2 covers 10 bases. Germline lookup yields CDR1 GTSNPN and CDR2 SVGIG (reference sequence). CDR3 length: 15 amino acids. Losses at the gene ends were 2 bases for V and 4 bases for J; bases not matched to a gene: 5. CDR3: CAWSKTSGQYNEQFF. Here the CDR3 DNA reads TGTGCCTGGAGTAAGACTAGCGGGCAGTACAATGAGCAGTTCTTC.

The chain employs TRBV9 and TRBJ2-1; 7 bases fit TRBD2. The length of the CDR3 is 13 residues. V lost 7 bases, J lost 9 bases, and 10 bases stayed unmatched. Germline V gives CDR1 SGDLS, CDR2 YYNGEE. As DNA, the CDR3 is TGTGCCAGCGGGCGGGAGCATCACGGTGAGCAGTTCTTC. Translated, it gives CASGREHHGEQFF.

The V gene is TRBV4-1, the J gene TRBJ1-1; D not certain. The germline V and J ends were trimmed by 3 bases and 2 bases, with 10 bases remaining between them. The CDR3 sequence is 14 residues long. Germline V gene data show CDR1 as MGHRA and CDR2 as YSYEKL. The CDR3 loop reads CASSQAGANTEAFF. CDR3 sequence (DNA): TGCGCCAGCAGCCAGGCAGGAGCCAACACTGAAGCTTTCTTT.

For the CDR3, the DNA is TGTGCCAGTACCAGTTCCAGGCTGAGCTCTGGAAACACCATATATTTT. This translates into CASTSSRLSSGNTIYF. J is TRBJ1-3 and V is TRBV19; D unresolved. The CDR3 spans 16 residues. With 7 bases removed from V and 0 bases from J, the gap between germline ends came to 16 bases. Germline lookup yields CDR1 LNHDA and CDR2 SQIVND (reference sequence).

The sample holds a few counts of this clone. This rearrangement joins TRBV2 to TRBJ1-4; 7 nucleotides match TRBD1. Per the germline V gene, CDR1 is SNHLY and CDR2 is FYNNEI. V lost 8 bases, J lost 6 bases, and 9 bases stayed unmatched. CDR3 length equals 14 residues. In DNA form, the CDR3 reads TGTGCCAGCCGGCAGGACAGGAGAGATGAAAAACTGTTTTTT. Encoded protein: CASRQDRRDEKLFF.

The rearrangement joins TRBV5-1 to TRBJ1-5, with TRBD1 identical over 9 bases. The length of the CDR3 is 15 residues. Germline V CDR1 and CDR2: SGHRS, YFSETQ. V shed 2 bases and J 4 bases; nucleotides not matched to a gene: 4. The CDR3 region is CASSFTGGSNQPQHF. CDR3 in DNA: TGCGCCAGCAGCTTCACAGGGGGCTCAAATCAGCCCCAGCATTTT.

V and J are TRBV6-6 and TRBJ2-5, with a weak D call TRBD1 (6 bases). The CDR3 has 15 residues. The V gene's germline CDR1 is MNHNY and CDR2 SVGAGI (reference sequence). Trimming removed 2 bases at V and 5 bases at J, with 15 bases between. This CDR3 is CASSYDTGTDETQYF. CDR3 DNA: TGTGCCAGCAGTTACGACACAGGGACCGATGAGACCCAGTACTTC.

The chain couples TRBV5-4 to TRBJ1-2; a weak D match, TRBD1 (5 bases). Between the trimmed V and J ends, which lost 4 bases and 4 bases, there was a span of 17 bases. This CDR3 is built from 15 residues. CDR1 is SGHNT and CDR2 is YYREEE in the germline V gene (reference sequence). The CDR3 region has the DNA TGTGCCAGCAGCCCATCCGGGGCCGAGTCCTATGGCTACACCTTC. Amino acids: CASSPSGAESYGYTF.

This chain links TRBV18 with TRBJ1-1, with no clear D. Germline V gene data show CDR1 as KGHSH and CDR2 as LQKENI. With 5 bases removed from V and 8 bases from J, the gap between germline ends came to 12 bases. The CDR3 is 12 amino acids. CDR3 nucleotides: TGTGCCAGCTCAACCCTATCGATCGAAGCTTTCTTT. Protein product: CASSTLSIEAFF.

This CDR3 reads CASSLAGGQGTSGGSSYNEQFF. CDR3 DNA sequence: TGCGCCAGCAGCTTGGCTGGGGGACAGGGTACTAGCGGGGGAAGCTCCTACAATGAGCAGTTCTTC. The chain is built from TRBV5-1 and TRBJ2-1, with 11 bases aligning to TRBD2. Germline values: CDR1 SGHRS, CDR2 YFSETQ. V gave up 0 bases and J gave up 0 bases; unmatched junction bases: 17. There are 22 residues in the CDR3.

There are a few counts of this clone. The chain recombines TRBV27 with TRBJ2-1; no firm D call. V was pared by 8 bases and J by 0 bases, with 14 bases between. Germline V gives CDR1 MNHEY, CDR2 SMNVEV (reference sequence). This CDR3 has 15 residues. CDR3 sequence reads: CASGKSFSSYNEQFF. CDR3 in DNA: TGTGCCAGCGGAAAATCTTTCAGCTCCTACAATGAGCAGTTCTTC.

The J gene is TRBJ2-7, the V gene TRBV5-1; tentative D call: TRBD2 (6 bases). The CDR3 is 15 amino acids. Per germline, CDR1 SGHRS and CDR2 YFSETQ. Trimming cost V 8 bases and J 0 bases, with 18 bases left between them. The CDR3 reads CASSGLPVSSYEQYF. In DNA, the CDR3 is TGCGCCAGTTCGGGACTCCCTGTCTCCTCCTACGAGCAGTACTTC.